This TCR beta chain was recorded in a study of OX40 agonist ivuxolimab in advanced cancers. Study overall: The dose-escalation cohort had hepatocellular carcinoma, melanoma, renal cell or head and neck cancer.

Profiled with immunoSEQ multiplex PCR; TCRdb holds only in-frame clones, not every one. This table has almost 15,000 clones, nearly 80% appearing once. The CDR3 has 14 amino acids. Trimming stripped 2 bases from V and 1 base from J, with 9 bases between. The germline gives CDR1 SGDLS, CDR2 YYNGEE. The source of this sequence is an adult with an advanced solid tumor such as melanoma, head and neck, liver or kidney cancer. Sequences were derived from CD4+ or CD8+ T cells sorted from blood, sampled in a trial of the OX40 agonist ivuxolimab. The V gene is TRBV9, the J gene TRBJ2-5; tentatively, D is TRBD2 (5 bases). CDR3: CASSVGSSQETQYF. CDR3 DNA: TGTGCCAGCAGCGTGGGGAGTTCCCAAGAGACCCAGTACTTC.